Listed below are T cell receptor beta chains from one sample, sequenced in a study of T cell changes during pregnancy in multiple sclerosis. Assay used: immunoSEQ multiplex PCR; TCRdb lists only in-frame clones, some missing. Here the sample spans about 60,000 clones, under 95% being singletons. The source was CD4+ T cells from peripheral blood mononuclear cells, collected after pregnancy. These receptors were obtained from a female donor in good health, enrolled as a control in a pregnancy study. Both conserved end residues are part of each CDR3.

V	J	CDR3
TRBV5-1	TRBJ2-6	CASSLDGSSGANVLTF
TRBV4-3	TRBJ1-3	CASSQDQGYSGNTIYF
TRBV18	TRBJ1-5	CASSPPRTGGAIQPQHF
TRBV5-1	TRBJ2-1	CASSLLRQGGDEQFF
TRBV15	TRBJ2-5	CATSRDSVETQYF
TRBV7-2	TRBJ1-6	CASSLDRGENNSPLHF
TRBV4-3	TRBJ1-2	CASSQDADPRGLGYTF
TRBV5-1	TRBJ2-6	CASSPTPEGANVLTF
TRBV7-2	TRBJ2-1	CASSRPDRGLYNEQFF
TRBV4-3	TRBJ1-6	CASSQEETVNSPLHF
TRBV13	TRBJ1-4	CASRWGQGGEKLFF
TRBV6-6	TRBJ1-2	CASTLRGGARAGGYTF
TRBV27	TRBJ1-1	CASSLPGTGTEAFF
TRBV4-3	TRBJ2-4	CASSQEFRVLDIQYF
TRBV7-9	TRBJ1-6	CASSTDRVSGLGNSPLHF
TRBV18	TRBJ2-2	CASSPRNTGELFF
TRBV19	TRBJ2-1	CATSGGPYNEQFF
TRBV6-6	TRBJ2-5	CAIRDSSSSKETQYF
TRBV7-2	TRBJ1-1	CASSTTTLNTEAFF
TRBV7-8	TRBJ1-1	CASSFPSTRGAEAFF
TRBV6-6	TRBJ1-3	CASSYSTGSGNTIYF
TRBV7-2	TRBJ2-1	CASTLGGGTIYNEQFF
TRBV5-1	TRBJ1-2	CASSPGSGGSYYGYTF
TRBV19	TRBJ2-7	CASSNNREFSYEQYF
TRBV12-5	TRBJ2-6	CASATRGASGANVLTF
TRBV5-4	TRBJ1-4	CASSLGAGTNEKLFF
TRBV5-1	TRBJ2-2	CASSLGQGYTGELFF
TRBV30	TRBJ1-2	CAWSLTRYSNYGYTF
TRBV27	TRBJ2-7	CASSLYRGGYEQYF
TRBV6-5	TRBJ2-7	CASSRDSSRYEQYF
TRBV27	TRBJ2-7	CASSPRRDRQYEQYF
TRBV20-1	TRBJ2-7	CSASDSYEQYF
TRBV11-3	TRBJ1-2	CASSGTAGANYGYTF
TRBV14	TRBJ2-1	CASSRLGQPRAYNEQFF
TRBV27	TRBJ2-7	CASSWNLAGVHEQYF
TRBV14	TRBJ2-7	CASSQTGLMDEQYF
TRBV6-6	TRBJ1-4	CASSYSQGGGEKLFF
TRBV27	TRBJ1-2	CASMSDDSRTGRGGYTF
TRBV5-6	TRBJ1-6	CASSGETGGSSPLHF
TRBV7-9	TRBJ2-5	CASSFSGHQETQYF
TRBV10-3	TRBJ2-7	CAISGTGGPYEQYF
TRBV7-2	TRBJ2-7	CASSSDRNSYEQYF
TRBV7-9	TRBJ1-5	CASSLAQGQGSNQPQHF
TRBV5-1	TRBJ2-2	CASSLADRGPNTGELFF
TRBV6-1	TRBJ1-2	CASSLQSNYGYTF
TRBV7-6	TRBJ1-6	CASSPGRDSPLHF
TRBV2	TRBJ1-1	CASTPDRNTEAFF
TRBV4-2	TRBJ2-2	CASSHRDRPTGELFF
TRBV29-1	TRBJ1-5	CSVGGGRGNQPQHF
TRBV9	TRBJ1-2	CASSGEQVAYGYTF
TRBV28	TRBJ2-7	CASMRWAGTYEQYF
TRBV6-1	TRBJ1-1	CASSQRDRGNTEAFF